The TCR beta chain described here comes from a study of T-cell memory formation after mild COVID-19. Findings and caveats of the study: CD8+ contracting clones occupied EMRA, while CD4+ ones occupied mainly CM and EM. Among clones contracting day 15 to 85, CD4/CD8 was balanced, whereas later expanders leaned CD4+.

5'RACE primed from the constant segment yielded TCR alpha and TCR beta cDNA libraries bearing sample barcodes and UMIs. TCRdb re-called the 5' RACE reads with MiXCR, one entry per CDR3 protein. The table records 400,000 or so distinct CDR3 sequences, 15% to 25% of them present only once. About this clonotype itself: Its specificity is unknown.

V was pared by 6 bases and J by 0 bases, with 9 bases of the junction left unmatched. The CDR3 spans 16 residues. Germline V gene data show CDR1 as MNHEY and CDR2 as SVGEGT. The V and J genes are TRBV6-2 or TRBV6-3 and TRBJ2-7; 9 bases match TRBD2. The sequence was obtained from an adult woman who had mild COVID-19 (a few samples of this study predate the infection). Cell type and time point are not known. Sequenced: PBMCs or a T cell subset sorted from them (not recorded which). The CDR3 loop is CASRIPLAGISYEQYF. CDR3 sequence (DNA): TGTGCCAGCAGAATTCCGCTAGCGGGGATCTCCTACGAGCAGTACTTC.